A selection of T cell receptor beta chains follows, all from one sample in a study of blood T cell repertoires in COVID-19. Method: immunoSEQ multiplex PCR; TCRdb's copy keeps in-frame clones and lacks some. This sample has approximately 390,000 clones, with approximately 89% found just once. Sequencing was performed on peripheral blood. These receptors were taken from a woman aged 60 to 75 with COVID-19, enrolled during active disease. The CDR3 runs from the conserved cysteine through the conserved F or W. Each record gives: CDR3 protein, CDR3 DNA, clone size, D gene, V gene, J gene. A D gene is named only where the DNA matches it firmly. Only part of the rows carry a size: once, few, many, or a class if the clone is expanded.

CDR3 protein: CASSPPIAGGIYEQYF
CDR3 DNA: TGTGCCAGCAGCCCCCCTATAGCGGGGGGGATCTACGAGCAGTACTTC
clone size: NA
D gene: TRBD2
V gene: TRBV5-6
J gene: TRBJ2-7

CDR3 protein: CASSLGHQAPYTQYF
CDR3 DNA: TGTGCCAGCAGCCTGGGCCATCAGGCCCCGTATACGCAGTATTTT
clone size: NA
D gene: NA
V gene: TRBV5-4
J gene: TRBJ2-3

CDR3 protein: CASSANKGAYEQYF
CDR3 DNA: TGTGCCAGTAGTGCGAACAAGGGGGCCTACGAGCAGTACTTC
clone size: NA
D gene: NA
V gene: TRBV19
J gene: TRBJ2-7

CDR3 protein: CASSSIRTSGGTDTQYF
CDR3 DNA: TGTGCCAGCAGCTCCATCCGTACCAGCGGGGGCACAGATACGCAGTATTTT
clone size: NA
D gene: TRBD2
V gene: TRBV7-2
J gene: TRBJ2-3

CDR3 protein: CATSRDPSGGTSEQFF
CDR3 DNA: TGTGCCACCAGCAGAGATCCTAGCGGGGGGACGAGTGAGCAGTTCTTC
clone size: NA
D gene: TRBD2
V gene: TRBV15
J gene: TRBJ2-1

CDR3 protein: CASSPPHPIGDTEAFF
CDR3 DNA: TGTGCCAGCAGCCCGCCACATCCGATAGGGGACACTGAAGCTTTCTTT
clone size: NA
D gene: NA
V gene: TRBV7-9
J gene: TRBJ1-1

CDR3 protein: CASSDTSIDEQYF
CDR3 DNA: TGTGCCAGCTCCGACACCTCGATCGACGAGCAGTACTTC
clone size: NA
D gene: NA
V gene: TRBV18
J gene: TRBJ2-7

CDR3 protein: CASSRSGLSTDTQYF
CDR3 DNA: TGTGCCAGCAGCCGATCCGGACTCAGCACAGATACGCAGTATTTT
clone size: once
D gene: NA
V gene: TRBV5-5
J gene: TRBJ2-3

CDR3 protein: CASSADRGRYEQYF
CDR3 DNA: TGTGCCAGCAGTGCCGACAGGGGGCGCTACGAGCAGTACTTC
clone size: NA
D gene: TRBD1
V gene: TRBV2
J gene: TRBJ2-7

CDR3 protein: CAISEYLGDSYEQYF
CDR3 DNA: TGTGCCATCAGTGAGTACCTCGGTGACTCCTACGAGCAGTACTTC
clone size: NA
D gene: NA
V gene: TRBV10-3
J gene: TRBJ2-7

CDR3 protein: CASSLSGTAMKETQYF
CDR3 DNA: TGCGCCAGCAGCTTATCCGGGACAGCTATGAAAGAGACCCAGTACTTC
clone size: NA
D gene: TRBD1
V gene: TRBV5-1
J gene: TRBJ2-5

CDR3 protein: CASSKDSLNEQFF
CDR3 DNA: TGTGCCAGCAGCAAGGACAGCCTCAATGAGCAGTTCTTC
clone size: few
D gene: NA
V gene: TRBV5-4
J gene: TRBJ2-1

CDR3 protein: CASNHRGFTEAFF
CDR3 DNA: TGTGCCAGCAATCACAGGGGGTTCACTGAAGCTTTCTTT
clone size: NA
D gene: TRBD1
V gene: TRBV28
J gene: TRBJ1-1

CDR3 protein: CASRRTGQGFNEQFF
CDR3 DNA: TGTGCCAGCAGACGCACAGGACAGGGGTTCAATGAGCAGTTCTTC
clone size: NA
D gene: TRBD1
V gene: TRBV7-2
J gene: TRBJ2-1

CDR3 protein: CASSSTGRVEKLFF
CDR3 DNA: TGTGCCAGCAGTTCCACAGGGAGAGTTGAAAAACTGTTTTTT
clone size: NA
D gene: NA
V gene: TRBV28
J gene: TRBJ1-4

CDR3 protein: CASSFYRDTEAFF
CDR3 DNA: TGTGCCAGCAGCTTCTACAGGGATACTGAAGCTTTCTTT
clone size: few
D gene: NA
V gene: TRBV7-3
J gene: TRBJ1-1

CDR3 protein: CASSIAPIATEAFF
CDR3 DNA: TGTGCCAGTAGTATAGCCCCAATAGCGACTGAAGCTTTCTTT
clone size: NA
D gene: NA
V gene: TRBV19
J gene: TRBJ1-1

CDR3 protein: CASSPVATAQAYEQYF
CDR3 DNA: TGTGCCAGCAGCCCAGTGGCCACCGCCCAGGCCTACGAGCAGTACTTC
clone size: NA
D gene: NA
V gene: TRBV14
J gene: TRBJ2-7

CDR3 protein: CASSLSGENQPQHF
CDR3 DNA: TGCGCCAGCAGCTTATCAGGGGAGAATCAGCCCCAGCATTTT
clone size: NA
D gene: NA
V gene: TRBV5-1
J gene: TRBJ1-5

CDR3 protein: CSVASLENTEAFF
CDR3 DNA: TGCAGCGTTGCGTCCCTAGAGAACACTGAAGCTTTCTTT
clone size: NA
D gene: NA
V gene: TRBV29-1
J gene: TRBJ1-1

CDR3 protein: CASSFGQWFEQYF
CDR3 DNA: TGTGCCAGCAGCTTTGGACAGTGGTTCGAGCAGTACTTC
clone size: NA
D gene: NA
V gene: TRBV11-3
J gene: TRBJ2-7

CDR3 protein: CASSGDGGRSYNEQFF
CDR3 DNA: TGTGCCAGCAGTGGCGACGGGGGGCGCTCCTACAATGAGCAGTTCTTC
clone size: NA
D gene: NA
V gene: TRBV6-1
J gene: TRBJ2-1

CDR3 protein: CASSLSPGLAGGQYNEQFF
CDR3 DNA: TGTGCCAGCAGCCTCTCACCGGGACTAGCGGGGGGGCAATACAATGAGCAGTTCTTC
clone size: NA
D gene: TRBD2
V gene: TRBV11-2
J gene: TRBJ2-1

CDR3 protein: CASSDSRGRVYGYTF
CDR3 DNA: TGTGCCAGCAGTGATAGCAGGGGACGAGTCTATGGCTACACCTTC
clone size: once
D gene: NA
V gene: TRBV2
J gene: TRBJ1-2

CDR3 protein: CASRRQGFIGGYTF
CDR3 DNA: TGTGCCAGCAGGAGACAGGGCTTCATAGGAGGCTACACCTTC
clone size: once
D gene: TRBD1
V gene: TRBV6-5
J gene: TRBJ1-2

CDR3 protein: CSAKRQGRGTEAFF
CDR3 DNA: TGCAGCGCAAAACGACAGGGCCGGGGAACTGAAGCTTTCTTT
clone size: once
D gene: TRBD1
V gene: TRBV29-1
J gene: TRBJ1-1

CDR3 protein: CAWSFGLARTDTQYF
CDR3 DNA: TGTGCCTGGAGCTTCGGACTAGCGCGAACAGATACGCAGTATTTT
clone size: NA
D gene: TRBD2
V gene: TRBV30
J gene: TRBJ2-3

CDR3 protein: CATSAGEETQYF
CDR3 DNA: TGTGCCACCTCGGCGGGGGAAGAGACCCAGTACTTC
clone size: NA
D gene: TRBD2
V gene: TRBV6-6
J gene: TRBJ2-5

CDR3 protein: CASSATDRVDTQYF
CDR3 DNA: TGTGCCAGCAGCGCCACAGACAGGGTCGATACGCAGTATTTT
clone size: NA
D gene: TRBD1
V gene: TRBV9
J gene: TRBJ2-3

CDR3 protein: CASSRPGHKFYSNQPQHF
CDR3 DNA: TGTGCCAGCAGCAGGCCGGGACACAAGTTTTATAGCAATCAGCCCCAGCATTTT
clone size: NA
D gene: NA
V gene: TRBV21-1
J gene: TRBJ1-5

CDR3 protein: CASSLPGLRGTEAFF
CDR3 DNA: TGTGCCAGTAGTCTTCCGGGACTGCGGGGGACTGAAGCTTTCTTT
clone size: NA
D gene: NA
V gene: TRBV19
J gene: TRBJ1-1

CDR3 protein: CAGGFDTDVVKTEAFF
CDR3 DNA: TGTGCCGGAGGCTTCGACACGGACGTGGTGAAGACTGAAGCTTTCTTT
clone size: few
D gene: NA
V gene: TRBV13
J gene: TRBJ1-1

CDR3 protein: CATGDREGNQPQHF
CDR3 DNA: TGTGCCACCGGGGACAGGGAAGGGAATCAGCCCCAGCATTTT
clone size: NA
D gene: TRBD1
V gene: TRBV24-1
J gene: TRBJ1-5

CDR3 protein: CASRGDRVETGELFF
CDR3 DNA: TGTGCCAGCAGGGGGGACAGGGTGGAAACCGGGGAGCTGTTTTTT
clone size: NA
D gene: TRBD1
V gene: TRBV28
J gene: TRBJ2-2

CDR3 protein: CASSPPGGVSGYTF
CDR3 DNA: TGTGCCAGCTCACCACCAGGGGGCGTGAGTGGCTACACCTTC
clone size: NA
D gene: TRBD1
V gene: TRBV18
J gene: TRBJ1-2

CDR3 protein: CASSPVRGIYNEQFF
CDR3 DNA: TGTGCTAGCAGCCCCGTCAGGGGGATCTACAATGAGCAGTTCTTC
clone size: NA
D gene: TRBD1
V gene: TRBV7-7
J gene: TRBJ2-1